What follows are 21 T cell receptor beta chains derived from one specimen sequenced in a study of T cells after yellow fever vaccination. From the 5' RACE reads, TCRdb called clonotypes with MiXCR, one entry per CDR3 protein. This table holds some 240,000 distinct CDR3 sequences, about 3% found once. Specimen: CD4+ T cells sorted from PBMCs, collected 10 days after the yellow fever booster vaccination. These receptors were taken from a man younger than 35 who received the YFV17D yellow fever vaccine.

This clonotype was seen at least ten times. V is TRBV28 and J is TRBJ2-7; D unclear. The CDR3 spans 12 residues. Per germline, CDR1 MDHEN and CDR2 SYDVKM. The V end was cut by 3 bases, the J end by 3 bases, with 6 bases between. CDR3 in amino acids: CASSLDGYEQYV. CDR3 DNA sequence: TGTGCCAGCAGTTTGGACGGCTACGAGCAGTACGTC.

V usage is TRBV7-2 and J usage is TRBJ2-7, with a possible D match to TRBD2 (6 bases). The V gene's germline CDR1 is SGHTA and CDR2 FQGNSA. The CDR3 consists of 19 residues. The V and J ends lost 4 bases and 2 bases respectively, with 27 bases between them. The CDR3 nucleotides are TGTGCCAGCAGCTGGCGCGGAGTTGGCGGGGTAAGGAACACCTACGAGCAGTACTTC. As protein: CASSWRGVGGVRNTYEQYF.

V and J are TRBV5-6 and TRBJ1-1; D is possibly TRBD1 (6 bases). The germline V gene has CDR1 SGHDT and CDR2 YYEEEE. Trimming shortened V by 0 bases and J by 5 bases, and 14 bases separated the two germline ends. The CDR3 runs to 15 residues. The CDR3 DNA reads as TGTGCCAGCAGCTTGGAGGGGGGTTGGAGAACTGAAGCTTTCTTT. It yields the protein CASSLEGGWRTEAFF.

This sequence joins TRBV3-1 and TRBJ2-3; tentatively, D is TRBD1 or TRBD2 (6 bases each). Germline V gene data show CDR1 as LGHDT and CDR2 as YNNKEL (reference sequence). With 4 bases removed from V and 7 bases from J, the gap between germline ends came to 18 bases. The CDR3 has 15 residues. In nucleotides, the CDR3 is TGTGCCAGCAGCCGGAGTGGGGGGCCGGCGAATACGCAGTATTTT. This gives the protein CASSRSGGPANTQYF.

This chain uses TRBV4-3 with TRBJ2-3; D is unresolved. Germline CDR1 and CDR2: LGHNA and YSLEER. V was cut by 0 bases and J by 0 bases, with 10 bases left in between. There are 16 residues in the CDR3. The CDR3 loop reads CASSQERAVSTDTQYF. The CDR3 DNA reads TGCGCCAGCAGCCAAGAAAGGGCGGTTAGCACAGATACGCAGTATTTT.

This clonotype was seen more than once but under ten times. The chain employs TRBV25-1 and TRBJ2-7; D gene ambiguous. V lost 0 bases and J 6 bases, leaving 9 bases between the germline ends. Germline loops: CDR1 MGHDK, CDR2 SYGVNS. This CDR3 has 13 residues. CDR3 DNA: TGTGCCAGCAGTGAATATCTGGGGTCCGAGCAGTACTTC. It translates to CASSEYLGSEQYF.

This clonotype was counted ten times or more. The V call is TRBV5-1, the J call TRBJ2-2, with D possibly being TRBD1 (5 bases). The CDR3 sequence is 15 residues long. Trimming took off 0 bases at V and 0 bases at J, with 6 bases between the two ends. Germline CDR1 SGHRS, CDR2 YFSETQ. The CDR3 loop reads CASSLAGPNTGELFF. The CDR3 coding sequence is TGCGCCAGCAGCTTGGCAGGGCCGAACACCGGGGAGCTGTTTTTT.

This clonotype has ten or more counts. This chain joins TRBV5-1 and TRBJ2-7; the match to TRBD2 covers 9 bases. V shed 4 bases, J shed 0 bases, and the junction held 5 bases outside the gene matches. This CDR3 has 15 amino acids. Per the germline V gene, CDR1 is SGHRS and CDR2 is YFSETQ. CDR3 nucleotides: TGCGCCAGCAGCCAGATAGCGGGGGCCTCCTACGAGCAGTACTTC. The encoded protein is CASSQIAGASYEQYF.

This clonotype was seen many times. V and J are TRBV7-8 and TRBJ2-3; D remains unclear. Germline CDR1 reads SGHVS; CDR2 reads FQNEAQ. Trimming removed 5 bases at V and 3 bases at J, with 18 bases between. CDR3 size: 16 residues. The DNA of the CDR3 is TGTGCCAGCAGCCTCACGTATACCAGTACAACAGATACGCAGTATTTT. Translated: CASSLTYTSTTDTQYF.

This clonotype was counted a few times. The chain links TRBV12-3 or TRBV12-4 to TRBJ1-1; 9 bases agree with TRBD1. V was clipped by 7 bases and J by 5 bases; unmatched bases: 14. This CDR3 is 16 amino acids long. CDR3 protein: CASNLVGGTGLTEAFF. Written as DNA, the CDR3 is TGTGCCAGCAACTTGGTGGGTGGGACAGGGTTAACTGAAGCTTTCTTT.

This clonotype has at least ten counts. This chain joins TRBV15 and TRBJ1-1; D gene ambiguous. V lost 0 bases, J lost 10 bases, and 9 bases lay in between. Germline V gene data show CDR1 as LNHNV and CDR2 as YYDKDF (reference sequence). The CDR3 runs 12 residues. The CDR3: CATSRDVEGAFF. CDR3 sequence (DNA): TGTGCCACCAGCAGAGATGTCGAGGGAGCTTTCTTT. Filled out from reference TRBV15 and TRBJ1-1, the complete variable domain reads DAMVIQNPRYQVTQFGKPVTLSCSQTLNHNVMYWYQQKSSQAPKLLFHYYDKDFNNEADTPDNFQSRRPNTSFCFLDIRSPGLGDTAMYLCATSRDVEGAFFGQGTRLTVV.

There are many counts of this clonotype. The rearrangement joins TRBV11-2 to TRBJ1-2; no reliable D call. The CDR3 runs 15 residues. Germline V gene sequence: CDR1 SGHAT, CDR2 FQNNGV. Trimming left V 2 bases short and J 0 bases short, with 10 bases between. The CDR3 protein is CASSLFAGTNYGYTF. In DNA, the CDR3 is TGTGCCAGCAGCTTATTTGCTGGAACTAACTATGGCTACACCTTC.

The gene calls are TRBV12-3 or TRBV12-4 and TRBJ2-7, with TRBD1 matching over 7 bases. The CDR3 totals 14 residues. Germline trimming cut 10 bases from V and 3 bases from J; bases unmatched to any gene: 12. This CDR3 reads CATSKGQYLYEQYF. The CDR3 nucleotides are TGTGCCACGTCGAAGGGACAGTACCTCTACGAGCAGTACTTC.

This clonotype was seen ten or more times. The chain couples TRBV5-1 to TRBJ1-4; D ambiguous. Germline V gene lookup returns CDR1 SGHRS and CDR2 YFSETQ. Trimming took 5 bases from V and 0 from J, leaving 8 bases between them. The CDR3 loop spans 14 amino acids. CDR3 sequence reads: CASSAKSTNEKLFF. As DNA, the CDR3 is TGCGCCAGCAGTGCTAAGTCAACTAATGAAAAACTGTTTTTT.

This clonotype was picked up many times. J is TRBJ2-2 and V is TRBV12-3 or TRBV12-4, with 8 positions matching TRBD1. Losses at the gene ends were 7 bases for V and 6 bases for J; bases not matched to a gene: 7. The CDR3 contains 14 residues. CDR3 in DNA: TGTGCCAGCACCCCGGGACAGGAAGCCGGGGAGCTGTTTTTT. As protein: CASTPGQEAGELFF.

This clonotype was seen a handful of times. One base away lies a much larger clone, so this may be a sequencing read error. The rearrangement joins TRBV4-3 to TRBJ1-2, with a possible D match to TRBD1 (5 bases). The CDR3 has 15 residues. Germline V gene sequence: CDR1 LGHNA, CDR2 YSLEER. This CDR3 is CASRQVGGINYGYTF. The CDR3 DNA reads TGCGCCAGCAGACAAGTGGGGGGTATCAACTATGGCTACACCTTC.

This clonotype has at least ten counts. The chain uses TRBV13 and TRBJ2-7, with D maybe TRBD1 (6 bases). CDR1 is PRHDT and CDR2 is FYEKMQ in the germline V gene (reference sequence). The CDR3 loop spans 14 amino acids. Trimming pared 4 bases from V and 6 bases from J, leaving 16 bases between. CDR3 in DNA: TGTGCCAGCAGCTCCGGCCAGGGGCGCGGCGAGCAGTACGTC. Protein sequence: CASSSGQGRGEQYV.

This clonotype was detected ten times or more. The CDR3 loop reads CAISEGGYNSPLHF. The CDR3, as DNA: TGTGCCATCAGTGAGGGGGGATATAATTCACCCCTCCACTTT. The chain recombines TRBV10-3 with TRBJ1-6; perhaps TRBD1 as D (5 bases). The length of the CDR3 is 14 residues. Between the trimmed V and J ends, which lost 2 bases and 4 bases, there was a span of 6 bases. The germline CDR1 and CDR2 sequences are ENHRY and SYGVKD.

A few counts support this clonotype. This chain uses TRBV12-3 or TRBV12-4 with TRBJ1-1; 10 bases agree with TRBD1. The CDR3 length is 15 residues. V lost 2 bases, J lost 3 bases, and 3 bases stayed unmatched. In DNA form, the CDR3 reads TGTGCCAGCAGTTTAAGGGGGACAGGGGACACTGAAGCTTTCTTT. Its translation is CASSLRGTGDTEAFF.

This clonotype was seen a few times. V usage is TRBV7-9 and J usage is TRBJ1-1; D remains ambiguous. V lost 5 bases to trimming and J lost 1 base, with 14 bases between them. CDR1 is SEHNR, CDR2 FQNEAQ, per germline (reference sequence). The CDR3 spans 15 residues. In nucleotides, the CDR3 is TGTGCCAGCAGCCCTCATAATAGCGGGAACACTGAAGCTTTCTTT. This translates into CASSPHNSGNTEAFF.

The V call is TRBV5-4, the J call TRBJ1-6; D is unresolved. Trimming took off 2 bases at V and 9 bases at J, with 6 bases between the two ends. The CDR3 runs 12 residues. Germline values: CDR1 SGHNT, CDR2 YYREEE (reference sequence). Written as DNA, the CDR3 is TGTGCCAGCAGCTTTTCAAGTTCACCCCTCCACTTT. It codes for CASSFSSSPLHF.